This T cell receptor beta chain comes out of a study of beta chain bispecific antibodies for T cell cancers. Findings of the study overall: Most targeted TRBV signal came from the leukemia cell line cells, not normal T cells.

T cells were expanded from blood mononuclear cells for 3 to 4 days with anti-CD3 OKT3 or CD3/CD28 beads. Looked up from germline, CDR1 is SGHDN and CDR2 is FVKESK. V was clipped by 0 bases and J by 7 bases, with 24 bases between them. The CDR3 consists of 18 residues. Unique molecular identifier barcodes measured each clonotype's abundance. TCRdb recomputed calls from the 5' RACE reads with MiXCR, one row per CDR3 protein. The table records about 17,000 distinct CDR3 sequences, around 2.1% of them present only once. This clonotype was seen ten or more times. Its specificity is not known. Sequences were obtained from healthy donor T cells cultured with leukemia cells. V usage is TRBV14 and J usage is TRBJ1-1; TRBD1 might be the D (5 bases). The clonotype comes from a human donor in good health. Some clones in this sample may be carry-over from other donors' samples. CDR3 bases: TGTGCCAGCAGCCAAGACGGAGGGCGGCCCTTGGGACGGATTGAAGCTTTCTTT. This translates into CASSQDGGRPLGRIEAFF. The whole variable domain, filled in from reference TRBV14 and TRBJ1-1, reads EAGVTQFPSHSVIEKGQTVTLRCDPISGHDNLYWYRRVMGKEIKFLLHFVKESKQDESGMPNNRFLAERTGGTYSTLKVQPAELEDSGVYFCASSQDGGRPLGRIEAFFGQGTRLTVV.